These 17 T cell receptor beta chains came from one sample sequenced in a study of post-analysis software for immune sequencing data. The study, taken as a whole, reports: In patients, TRBV5-6, TRBV5-1 and TRBV20-1 belonged to five TRBV segments found more frequently than in controls.

Unique molecular identifiers were present in the TCR beta cDNA libraries. TCRdb re-called the PCR reads through MiXCR, storing one row per CDR3 protein. There are some 240,000 distinct CDR3 sequences in the sample; approximately 34% occur only once, and 4.5% to 5.5% lies in the top ten. These TCRs are of unknown antigen specificity. The sample was blood. Receptor source: a girl aged 10 to 17 with multiple sclerosis.

This clonotype was recorded many times. This chain connects TRBV20-1 to TRBJ2-1; D possibly corresponds to TRBD1 (5 bases). CDR3 length: 14 residues. V lost 7 bases, J lost 0 bases, and 13 bases lay in between. Germline CDR1 is DFQATT and CDR2 is SNEGSKA (reference sequence). The CDR3: CSVPAGASYNEQFF. The CDR3 DNA reads as TGCAGTGTCCCCGCTGGGGCCTCCTACAATGAGCAGTTCTTC.

This clonotype was picked up a small number of times. The chain links TRBV18 to TRBJ2-3, with D possibly being TRBD1 or TRBD2 (6 bases each). Germline V gives CDR1 KGHSH, CDR2 LQKENI. CDR3 length equals 16 residues. V was pared by 2 bases and J by 4 bases, with 16 bases between. As DNA, the CDR3 is TGTGCCAGCTCACCAGGGGCACCGGGGGCCGCAGATACGCAGTATTTT. Protein product: CASSPGAPGAADTQYF.

This clonotype was counted once. This may stem from a read error, because a much larger clone lies one nucleotide away. The chain links TRBV12-3 or TRBV12-4 to TRBJ2-2; D gene ambiguous. The CDR3 has 13 amino acids. V was shortened by 7 bases and J by 3 bases, with 9 bases between the two germline ends. CDR3 sequence (DNA): TGTGCCAGCACTAAGGAATACACCGGGGAGCTGTTTTTT. Translated, it gives CASTKEYTGELFF.

This clonotype was seen a handful of times. Since a much larger clone is just one base distant, this may be a read error. V is TRBV5-1 and J is TRBJ2-3; D is possibly TRBD1 (6 bases). Germline V CDR1 and CDR2: SGHRS, YFSETQ. The CDR3 is made up of 14 amino acids. The CDR3 DNA sequence: TGCGCCAGCAACTTGCAGGGGTTCACAGATACGCAGTATTTT. Encoded protein: CASNLQGFTDTQYF.

The chain links TRBV5-1 to TRBJ2-5, with D unclear. Germline values: CDR1 SGHRS, CDR2 YFSETQ. Trimming cost V 2 bases and J 2 bases, with 7 bases left between them. The CDR3 covers 13 residues. This CDR3 reads CASSFATQETQYF. Written as DNA, the CDR3 is TGCGCCAGCAGCTTCGCGACGCAAGAGACCCAGTACTTC.

This clonotype was detected many times. V gene TRBV7-9 combines with J gene TRBJ2-6; D is ambiguous. The germline gives CDR1 SEHNR, CDR2 FQNEAQ (reference sequence). Trimming left V 2 bases short and J 2 bases short, with 4 bases between. The CDR3 length is 14 residues. This CDR3 is CASSLRTGANVLTF. CDR3 DNA sequence: TGTGCCAGCAGCTTAAGGACTGGGGCCAACGTCCTGACTTTC. Supplemented by reference TRBV7-9 and TRBJ2-6, the full variable domain reads DTGVSQNPRHKITKRGQNVTFRCDPISEHNRLYWYRQTLGQGPEFLTYFQNEAQLEKSRLLSDRFSAERPKGSFSTLEIQRTEQGDSAMYLCASSLRTGANVLTFGAGSRLTVL.

Regarding this clonotype: Since a much larger clone is just one base distant, this may be a read error. V gene TRBV5-1 combines with J gene TRBJ2-6, with D uncertain. Germline V gene sequence: CDR1 SGHRS, CDR2 YFSETQ. Trimming shortened V by 4 bases and J by 0 bases, and 20 bases separated the two germline ends. The CDR3 is 19 residues long. Here the CDR3 DNA reads TGCGCCAGCAGCATCGAATCGGGCTTACGGGCCTCTGGGGCCAACGTCCTGACTTTC. Its protein product is CASSIESGLRASGANVLTF.

About this clonotype itself: This may arise from a read error, as a much more abundant clone is one base away. The rearrangement joins TRBV11-2 to TRBJ2-1, with D possibly called TRBD1 or TRBD2 (5 bases each). The better agreement between TRBJ2-7 and the DNA end casts doubt on the J call. The CDR3 contains 16 residues. Germline CDR1 is SGHAT and CDR2 is FQNNGV. The CDR3 nucleotides read TGTGCCAGCAGCTTCCCTGGGACGTTAACCTACAATGAGCAGTACTTC. Its protein product is CASSFPGTLTYNEQYF.

The gene calls are TRBV12-3 or TRBV12-4 and TRBJ2-3; D perhaps matches TRBD2 (5 bases). The CDR3 totals 16 residues. The germline V and J ends were trimmed by 3 bases and 15 bases, with 28 bases remaining between them. CDR3 loop: CASSFSSRLSTDTEYF. Here the CDR3 DNA reads TGTGCCAGCAGTTTTTCTAGCAGGCTCAGCACAGATACGGAATATTTT.

Details on this clonotype: This could be a read error, since a much larger clone is one nucleotide away. The chain couples TRBV5-1 to TRBJ2-5; 13 bases fit TRBD2. The CDR3 is 17 amino acids. V was pared by 3 bases and J by 0 bases, with 5 bases of the junction left unmatched. From germline, CDR1 is SGHRS and CDR2 YFSETQ. Written as DNA, the CDR3 is TGCGCCAGCAGCTCACCTGGACTAGCGGGAGACCAAGAGACCCAGTACTTC. Encoded protein: CASSSPGLAGDQETQYF.

This clonotype appeared many times. The chain has TRBV20-1 and TRBJ2-1, with 11 bases matching TRBD2. The germline V gene encodes CDR1 DFQATT and CDR2 SNEGSKA (reference sequence). The CDR3 has 17 amino acids. J gave up 3 bases and V 2 bases, and 9 bases lay outside the gene matches. In nucleotides, the CDR3 is TGCAGTGCTAGAAATTCTCCACTAGCGGGAGTCTACAATGAGCAGTTCTTC. The encoded protein is CSARNSPLAGVYNEQFF.

This clonotype has just one count. A read error may account for a junction end that differs from germline. The rearrangement uses TRBV7-2 and TRBJ2-1, with 8 bases matching TRBD2. The CDR3 totals 16 residues. The V gene's germline CDR1 is SGHTA and CDR2 FQGNSA. CDR3 sequence (DNA): TGTGTCAGCAGCCGACAAGCGGGAGCGCCCCTCAATGAGCAGTTCTTC. It yields the protein CVSSRQAGAPLNEQFF.

In this sample, this clonotype turned up many times. The chain employs TRBV7-3 and TRBJ2-4; 13 bases are a match to TRBD2. Germline assignment: CDR1 SGHTA and CDR2 FQGTGA. The CDR3 consists of 17 residues. V gave up 5 bases and J gave up 4 bases; unmatched junction bases: 8. The CDR3 loop is CASSELPGLAGKNIQYF. CDR3 in DNA: TGTGCCAGCAGCGAACTTCCGGGACTAGCGGGGAAAAACATTCAGTACTTC.

There are a few counts of this clonotype. The V gene is TRBV27, the J gene TRBJ1-6; D is uncertain. This CDR3 has 14 residues. Germline V CDR1 and CDR2: MNHEY, SMNVEV (reference sequence). V lost 7 bases and J 7 bases, leaving 14 bases between the germline ends. CDR3 coding DNA: TGTGCCAGCAAACCACCCAACGGGAATTCACCCCTCCACTTT. Protein product: CASKPPNGNSPLHF.

This clonotype has a count of ten or more. The chain uses TRBV29-1 and TRBJ1-2, with TRBD1 matching over 7 bases. With 4 bases clipped from V and 7 bases from J, the junction kept 3 bases outside the gene matches. The CDR3 is made up of 11 amino acids. The germline CDR1 and CDR2 sequences are SQVTM and ANQGSEA. This chain's CDR3 is CSVVRQGGYTF. CDR3 nucleotides: TGCAGCGTTGTACGACAGGGTGGCTACACCTTC.

This clonotype was detected only once. The J gene is TRBJ2-7, the V gene TRBV6-1; weak D call: TRBD2 (6 bases). The CDR3 is 15 amino acids. CDR1 and CDR2 (germline): MNHNS, SASEGT. Trimming took off 4 bases at V and 0 bases at J, with 13 bases between the two ends. In nucleotides, the CDR3 is TGTGCCAGCAGTGCATTGGGGGACTCCTCCTACGAGCAGTACTTC. It yields the protein CASSALGDSSYEQYF.

This clonotype was seen ten or more times. This chain joins TRBV5-1 and TRBJ1-2, with D unresolved. The V gene's germline CDR1 is SGHRS and CDR2 YFSETQ. The V and J ends lost 0 bases and 4 bases respectively, with 7 bases between them. The CDR3 is made up of 13 amino acids. The CDR3 here is CASSLGATYGYTF. The CDR3 DNA is TGCGCCAGCAGCTTGGGTGCAACCTATGGCTACACCTTC.